This record concerns one TCR beta chain sequence. No antigen is known for it. The immunoSEQ assay was v3.0, run at survey level. Using immunoSEQ multiplex PCR, the repertoire was profiled, and TCRdb retains in-frame clones only, with some absent. The sample includes 15,000 to 20,000 clones, 79% of them seen just once. Germline trimming cut 11 bases from V and 2 bases from J; bases unmatched to any gene: 12. CDR1 SNHLY and CDR2 FYNNEI come from the germline V gene. This CDR3 is built from 14 residues. Every single participant having HIV got treatment inside the United States. Cryopreserved PBMC samples of roughly 1-10 million cells were used for DNA extraction. These data originate in a study of long-term antiretroviral therapy in people with HIV. Whole-study findings and limits: Investigators report no available data on ART adherence, viral resistance or therapy changes. An increase in diversity followed ART, yet levels stayed below transplant donor controls.

The TCR was taken from a woman in her forties with HIV. Specimen: unsorted PBMCs, collected 2.3 years after starting antiretroviral therapy. The rearrangement uses TRBV2 and TRBJ2-7; 7 nucleotides align to TRBD2. Written as DNA, the CDR3 is TGTGCCGGCGCCGCTAGCGGTACCCCCTACGAGCAGTACTTC. This gives the protein CAGAASGTPYEQYF.